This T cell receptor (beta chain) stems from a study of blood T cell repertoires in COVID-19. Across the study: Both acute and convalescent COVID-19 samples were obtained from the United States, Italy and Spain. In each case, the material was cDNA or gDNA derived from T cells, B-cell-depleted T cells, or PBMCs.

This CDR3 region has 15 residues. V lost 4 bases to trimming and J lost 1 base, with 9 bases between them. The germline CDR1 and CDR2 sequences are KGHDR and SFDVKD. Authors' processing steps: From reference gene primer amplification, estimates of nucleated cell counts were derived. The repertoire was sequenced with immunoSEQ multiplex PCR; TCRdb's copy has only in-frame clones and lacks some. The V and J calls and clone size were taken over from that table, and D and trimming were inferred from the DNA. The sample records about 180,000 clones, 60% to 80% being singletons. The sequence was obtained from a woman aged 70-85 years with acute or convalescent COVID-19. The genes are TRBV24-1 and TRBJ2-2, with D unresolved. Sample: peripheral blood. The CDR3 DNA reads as TGTGCCACCAGTGACTCGGTAAAGAACACCGGGGAGCTGTTTTTT. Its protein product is CATSDSVKNTGELFF.